The present T cell receptor beta chain was sequenced within a study of CD8 T cells in Susac syndrome. With regard to this clonotype: The antigen remains undetermined.

Between the trimmed V and J ends, which lost 4 bases and 7 bases, there was a span of 17 bases. CDR1 is SGHRS and CDR2 is YFSETQ in the germline V gene. The CDR3 extends over 14 amino acids. RNA was extracted with the RNeasy kit, and a quantity of about 0.5 to 1 ug was reverse transcribed using random hexamers. Coverage of TCR beta CDR3 amplification by immunoSEQ multiplex PCR extended to 54 Vbeta and 13 Jbeta. TCRdb reprocessed the immunoSEQ multiplex PCR reads via MiXCR and lists one record per CDR3 protein. The data hold roughly 160,000 distinct CDR3 sequences, with approximately 94% observed a single time. General study findings and limits: The CD4+ T cell repertoires in Susac syndrome were not clonally expanded. It was acknowledged in the study that its TCR sequencing and HLA analysis involved a relatively small number of individuals.

Sequencing targeted TCR beta in blood CD8+ and CD4+ T cells. Sequencing was performed on CD4+ T cells from PBMCs. The clonotype was recovered from a human donor with Susac syndrome. The gene calls are TRBV5-1 and TRBJ1-1; a weak D match, TRBD1 (6 bases). CDR3 sequence reads: CASSRLGGRDEAFF. CDR3 in DNA: TGCGCCAGCAGCCGGCTCGGGGGGCGTGATGAAGCTTTCTTT.